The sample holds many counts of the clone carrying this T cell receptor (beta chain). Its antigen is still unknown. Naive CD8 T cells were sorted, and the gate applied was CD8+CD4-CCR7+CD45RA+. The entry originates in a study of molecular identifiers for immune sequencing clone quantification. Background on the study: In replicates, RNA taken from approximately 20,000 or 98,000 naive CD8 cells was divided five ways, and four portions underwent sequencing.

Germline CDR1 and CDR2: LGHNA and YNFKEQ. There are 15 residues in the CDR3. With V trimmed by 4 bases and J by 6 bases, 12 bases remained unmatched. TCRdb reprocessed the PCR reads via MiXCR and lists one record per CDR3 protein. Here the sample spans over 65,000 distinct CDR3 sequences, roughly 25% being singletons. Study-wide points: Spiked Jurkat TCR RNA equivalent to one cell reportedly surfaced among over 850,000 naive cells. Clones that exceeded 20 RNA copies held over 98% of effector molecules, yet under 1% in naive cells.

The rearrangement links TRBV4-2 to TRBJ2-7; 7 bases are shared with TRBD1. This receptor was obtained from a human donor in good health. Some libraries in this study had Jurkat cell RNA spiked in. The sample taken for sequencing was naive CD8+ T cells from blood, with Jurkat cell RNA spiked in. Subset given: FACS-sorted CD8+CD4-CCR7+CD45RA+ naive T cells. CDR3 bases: TGTGCCAGCAGCCCTGTGCAGGACAGGTTAAGCGAGCAGTACTTC. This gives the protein CASSPVQDRLSEQYF.